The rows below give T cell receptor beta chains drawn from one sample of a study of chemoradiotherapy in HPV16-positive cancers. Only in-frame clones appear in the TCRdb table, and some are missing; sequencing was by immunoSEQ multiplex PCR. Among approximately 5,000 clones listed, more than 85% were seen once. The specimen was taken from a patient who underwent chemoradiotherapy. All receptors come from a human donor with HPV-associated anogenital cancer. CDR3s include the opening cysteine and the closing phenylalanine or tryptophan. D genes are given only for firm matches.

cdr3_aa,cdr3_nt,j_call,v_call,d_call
CASSRLREGYEQYF,TGTGCCAGCAGCCGGCTTAGGGAGGGCTACGAGCAGTACTTC,TRBJ2-7,TRBV28,TRBD2
CASSQDSTITDTQYF,TGTGCCAGCAGCCAGGACTCGACTATCACAGATACGCAGTATTTT,TRBJ2-3,TRBV11-3,-
CATSRARTASGNTIYF,TGTGCCACCAGCAGAGCACGGACAGCCTCTGGAAACACCATATATTTT,TRBJ1-3,TRBV15,-
CASSYRRGRGNTEAFF,TGTGCCAGCAGTTATCGTCGAGGCAGGGGGAACACTGAAGCTTTCTTT,TRBJ1-1,TRBV6-5,-
CASSQELAEIGAYGYTF,TGTGCCAGCAGCCAAGAGCTGGCGGAGATAGGCGCCTATGGCTACACCTTC,TRBJ1-2,TRBV4-2,-
CASSLGGGAGTDTQYF,TGTGCCAGCAGTTTAGGCGGGGGGGCCGGCACAGATACGCAGTATTTT,TRBJ2-3,TRBV28,TRBD2
CASSTYGQETQYF,TGTGCCAGCAGCACCTACGGGCAAGAGACCCAGTACTTC,TRBJ2-5,TRBV27,-
CASSLGRGYEKLFF,TGTGCCAGCAGCTTGGGTAGGGGATATGAAAAACTGTTTTTT,TRBJ1-4,TRBV5-6,-
CASSISGPYNEQFF,TGTGCCAGTAGTATAAGCGGGCCCTACAATGAGCAGTTCTTC,TRBJ2-1,TRBV19,-
CASTVWSMTGNTEAFF,TGTGCCAGCACCGTATGGTCCATGACGGGGAACACTGAAGCTTTCTTT,TRBJ1-1,TRBV28,-
CATSRDRNTEAFF,TGTGCCACCAGCAGGGACAGGAACACTGAAGCTTTCTTT,TRBJ1-1,TRBV15,-
CASSLEGTVRTQYF,TGTGCCAGCAGCTTAGAAGGGACGGTTAGGACCCAGTACTTC,TRBJ2-5,TRBV11-2,-
CASSLAGWNVYNSPLHF,TGTGCCAGCAGCTTGGCGGGGTGGAATGTGTATAATTCACCCCTCCACTTT,TRBJ1-6,TRBV5-6,-
CASSSDRASTDTQYF,TGTGCCAGTAGTTCTGACAGAGCTAGCACAGATACGCAGTATTTT,TRBJ2-3,TRBV19,-
CASSFGSGDYNEQFF,TGTGCCAGCAGCTTTGGTAGCGGGGACTACAATGAGCAGTTCTTC,TRBJ2-1,TRBV7-8,TRBD2
CAISPRPFSTEAFF,TGTGCCATCAGTCCCCGACCTTTTTCCACTGAAGCTTTCTTT,TRBJ1-1,TRBV10-3,-
CASSLIEVTGVRSNYGYTF,TGTGCCAGCAGTTTAATCGAGGTCACAGGGGTTCGCAGTAACTATGGCTACACCTTC,TRBJ1-2,TRBV28,TRBD1
CASSLGSADTQYF,TGTGCCAGCAGCTTAGGGTCGGCAGATACGCAGTATTTT,TRBJ2-3,TRBV7-8,-